This T cell receptor (beta chain) was recovered during a study of T cell repertoires in cytomegalovirus infection. Study-level background: Indications came from public TCR beta signatures; they pointed to CMV infection and to a matching HLA type. Study-level results: The ex vivo response showed dominance by HLA-C-restricted CMV-specific TCR beta clonotypes. Pooled public TCR beta family frequency picked out CMV carriers with the relevant HLA.

Only a few counts were recorded for this clonotype. Its target is not known. The CDR3 has 15 residues. The V gene's germline CDR1 is MNHEY and CDR2 SVGAGI. V was pared by 2 bases and J by 5 bases, with 12 bases between. TCRdb reanalysed the reads using MiXCR and keeps one entry per CDR3 protein. The data contain about 740,000 distinct CDR3 sequences, about 40% of them seen just once; the ten biggest clones take up around 3%. The V gene is TRBV6-5, the J gene TRBJ1-4; possibly TRBD1 for D (6 bases). This sequence was found in a human donor in good health (CMV status not recorded). Some clones in this sample may be carry-over from other donors' samples. Material for sequencing was PBMCs. The CDR3 bases are TGTGCCAGCAGTTACCTATCTGGGGGCAATGAAAAACTGTTTTTT. Amino acid sequence: CASSYLSGGNEKLFF.